This T cell receptor beta chain was recorded in a study of control samples from healthy donors and cancer patients. Libraries were prepared by immunoSEQ multiplex PCR; TCRdb keeps only in-frame clonotypes and omits some of them. The data contain some 140,000 clones, roughly 92% of them seen just once; the ten biggest clones take up roughly 10%. CDR3 size: 15 residues. The J segment lost 0 bases and the V segment lost 6 bases, leaving 5 bases of the junction unmatched. Germline V gives CDR1 SGHVS, CDR2 FNYEAQ. The sample taken for sequencing was blood. The genes are TRBV7-6 and TRBJ2-1, with 7 bases aligning to TRBD2. The source is a man younger than 40 in good health. The CDR3: CASSLAGASYNEQFF. The DNA of the CDR3 is TGTGCCAGCAGTTTGGCGGGAGCCTCCTACAATGAGCAGTTCTTC.